The next 27 T cell receptor beta chains were all read from a single sample in a study of blood T cell repertoires in COVID-19. Method: immunoSEQ multiplex PCR; TCRdb's copy keeps in-frame clones and lacks some. Of 100,000 or so clones listed, more than 80% are singletons. Sequenced material: peripheral blood. The receptors stem from a human donor in a cohort sampled during active COVID-19.

CDR3 sequence (DNA): TGCGCCAGCAGCTTGGCTGTACAAGAGACCCAGTACTTC. Protein: CASSLAVQETQYF. The rearrangement joins TRBV5-1 to TRBJ2-5; no clear D. V lost 0 bases to trimming and J lost 2 bases, with 5 bases between them. The CDR3 contains 13 residues. Germline V gene sequence: CDR1 SGHRS, CDR2 YFSETQ. Full variable domain (remainder filled in from reference TRBV5-1 and TRBJ2-5): KAGVTQTPRYLIKTRGQQVTLSCSPISGHRSVSWYQQTPGQGLQFLFEYFSETQRNKGNFPGRFSGRQFSNSRSEMNVSTLELGDSALYLCASSLAVQETQYFGPGTRLLVL.

The rearrangement links TRBV24-1 to TRBJ2-7; 7 bases fit TRBD1. There are 16 residues in the CDR3. Germline CDR1 KGHDR, CDR2 SFDVKD. V lost 2 bases and J lost 4; bases outside the gene matches: 10. CDR3 DNA: TGTGCCACCAGTGATTACTCGGACAGGTCGGTATACGAGCAGTACTTC. It codes for CATSDYSDRSVYEQYF.

This clone came up a few times. This chain joins TRBV7-9 and TRBJ1-1; possibly TRBD1 for D (5 bases). V was clipped by 1 base and J by 7 bases, with 10 bases between them. Looked up from germline, CDR1 is SEHNR and CDR2 is FQNEAQ (reference sequence). There are 13 residues in the CDR3. The CDR3 DNA is TGTGCCAGCAGCTTAGTAACGGGGGTTGAAGCTTTCTTT. This sequence encodes CASSLVTGVEAFF.

The rearrangement uses TRBV7-2 and TRBJ2-1, with 8 bases that match TRBD1. CDR1 and CDR2 (germline): SGHTA, FQGNSA. This CDR3 region has 16 residues. V gave up 1 base and J gave up 9 bases; unmatched junction bases: 11. The CDR3: CASSLVRGRGEGEQFF. The CDR3 coding sequence is TGTGCCAGCAGCTTAGTCAGGGGGCGCGGAGAAGGTGAGCAGTTCTTC.

V usage is TRBV2 and J usage is TRBJ1-6; D not certain. Germline V CDR1 and CDR2: SNHLY, FYNNEI. This CDR3 spans 14 amino acids. Trimming cost V 6 bases and J 0 bases, with 6 bases left between them. The CDR3 loop is CASRRNSYNSPLHF. DNA for the CDR3: TGTGCCAGCAGGCGGAACTCCTATAATTCACCCCTCCACTTT.

This rearrangement joins TRBV10-3 to TRBJ2-7; no clear D gene. CDR3 size: 12 residues. Trimming pared 3 bases from V and 1 base from J, leaving 4 bases between. Germline V gives CDR1 ENHRY, CDR2 SYGVKD. The CDR3 coding sequence is TGTGCCATCAGTGACCGTTCCTACGAGCAGTACTTC. Its translation is CAISDRSYEQYF.

This chain joins TRBV6-1 and TRBJ1-5, with D unclear. Germline lookup yields CDR1 MNHNS and CDR2 SASEGT. The CDR3 has 16 residues. V was pared by 2 bases and J by 3 bases, with 14 bases between. CDR3 bases: TGTGCCAGCAGTGAATTATTTGGGCAGAACAATCAGCCCCAGCATTTT. It yields the protein CASSELFGQNNQPQHF.

CDR3 loop: CASSSLGQPNTEAFF. The CDR3 coding sequence is TGTGCCAGCAGCTCCTTGGGACAACCGAACACTGAAGCTTTCTTT. The chain links TRBV7-3 to TRBJ1-1; the D gene is possibly TRBD1 (6 bases). CDR3 size: 15 residues. Germline CDR1 is SGHTA and CDR2 is FQGTGA. Trimming left V 4 bases short and J 1 base short, with 13 bases between.

J is TRBJ1-1 and V is TRBV7-9; D gene unclear. The CDR3 has 12 residues. V lost 4 bases, J lost 8 bases, and 11 bases lay in between. The germline V gene encodes CDR1 SEHNR and CDR2 FQNEAQ (reference sequence). The CDR3 nucleotides read TGTGCCAGCAGCTCCATTGGGCGAGAAGCTTTCTTT. Its protein is CASSSIGREAFF.

This sequence joins TRBV4-2 and TRBJ2-1; 7 bases are shared with TRBD2. J was trimmed by 8 bases and V by 1 base; bases with no gene match: 11. Germline V gives CDR1 LGHNA, CDR2 YNFKEQ. CDR3 length: 16 residues. The CDR3 spells CASSQVALAGEDEQFF. Written as DNA, the CDR3 is TGTGCCAGCAGCCAAGTAGCACTGGCGGGGGAGGATGAGCAGTTCTTC.

The rearrangement links TRBV4-3 to TRBJ1-2, with D perhaps matching TRBD1 (6 bases). V lost 0 bases, J lost 7 bases, and 18 bases lay in between. The germline gives CDR1 LGHNA, CDR2 YSLEER. The CDR3 is 16 amino acids. The CDR3 spells CASSQESLGGGIGYTF. The CDR3 coding sequence is TGCGCCAGCAGCCAAGAATCGTTAGGTGGGGGCATTGGCTACACCTTC.

The chain is built from TRBV5-1 and TRBJ2-6, with D possibly being TRBD1 (6 bases). The CDR3 has 16 residues. Germline CDR1 and CDR2: SGHRS and YFSETQ. The germline V and J ends were trimmed by 5 bases and 4 bases, with 16 bases remaining between them. CDR3 bases: TGCGCCAGCAGGCGTTCACAGGGAGCCGGGGCCAACGTCCTGACTTTC. It translates to CASRRSQGAGANVLTF.

The chain is built from TRBV4-3 and TRBJ1-6, with TRBD1 identical over 8 bases. The germline V gene has CDR1 LGHNA and CDR2 YSLEER. The CDR3 has 16 residues. J was trimmed by 8 bases and V by 0 bases; bases with no gene match: 6. The CDR3 sequence: CASSQDFTGGYSPLHF. The CDR3 bases are TGCGCCAGCAGCCAAGATTTCACAGGGGGTTATTCACCCCTCCACTTT.

As concerns this clone: Other DNA variants within this sample encode the same CDR3. The chain combines TRBV2 with TRBJ2-3; TRBD1 is a possible D gene (5 bases). The CDR3 sequence is 12 residues long. The V gene lost 2 bases and the J gene lost 5 bases, with 5 bases spanning the gap. Per the germline V gene, CDR1 is SNHLY and CDR2 is FYNNEI. The chain's CDR3 is CASSEQGDTQYF. CDR3 coding DNA: TGTGCCAGCAGTGAACAGGGAGATACGCAGTATTTT.

The V call is TRBV7-2, the J call TRBJ1-2; possibly TRBD1 for D (6 bases). The V gene's germline CDR1 is SGHTA and CDR2 FQGNSA. This CDR3 is built from 15 residues. The germline V and J ends were trimmed by 5 bases and 7 bases, with 20 bases remaining between them. The CDR3 DNA reads as TGTGCCAGCAGCCAAACAGGGTTTTATCGGAGTGGCTACACCTTC. Amino acid sequence: CASSQTGFYRSGYTF.

The CDR3: CASRTEGAYNEKLFF. In nucleotides, the CDR3 is TGTGCCAGCAGGACCGAGGGGGCCTATAATGAAAAACTGTTTTTT. The chain carries TRBV28 and TRBJ1-4; 7 bases match TRBD1. V lost 6 bases to trimming and J lost 4 bases; unmatched junction nucleotides: 8. The CDR3 runs 15 residues. Germline V gene lookup returns CDR1 MDHEN and CDR2 SYDVKM.

The gene calls are TRBV5-1 and TRBJ2-1; 7 bases match TRBD2. Germline V gene data show CDR1 as SGHRS and CDR2 as YFSETQ. V trimming: 4 bases; J trimming: 8 bases; junction bases outside the gene matches: 15. CDR3 length equals 16 residues. The chain's CDR3 is CASSRSWAGDGDEQFF. The CDR3 DNA reads as TGCGCCAGCAGCCGCTCCTGGGCGGGGGACGGGGATGAGCAGTTCTTC. Supplemented by reference TRBV5-1 and TRBJ2-1, the full variable domain reads KAGVTQTPRYLIKTRGQQVTLSCSPISGHRSVSWYQQTPGQGLQFLFEYFSETQRNKGNFPGRFSGRQFSNSRSEMNVSTLELGDSALYLCASSRSWAGDGDEQFFGPGTRLTVL.

The genes are TRBV7-2 and TRBJ1-3, with D unclear. Trimming pared 5 bases from V and 0 bases from J, leaving 11 bases between. CDR3 size: 15 residues. Germline CDR1 is SGHTA and CDR2 is FQGNSA. CDR3 DNA sequence: TGTGCCAGCAGCCACAACACCAACTCTGGAAACACCATATATTTT. It is translated as CASSHNTNSGNTIYF.

The chain uses TRBV5-1 and TRBJ2-7; 9 nucleotides agree with TRBD1. Germline CDR1 SGHRS, CDR2 YFSETQ. Losses at the gene ends were 5 bases for V and 5 bases for J; bases not matched to a gene: 11. The CDR3 contains 15 residues. DNA for the CDR3: TGCGCCAGCAGTTCGAAAGGGACAGGGATGAACGAGCAGTACTTC. Translation gives CASSSKGTGMNEQYF.

This rearrangement joins TRBV7-2 to TRBJ1-2; tentatively, D is TRBD1 (6 bases). In germline, CDR1 is SGHTA, CDR2 FQGNSA. This CDR3 comprises 14 residues. Deletions cut 4 bases from V and 0 bases from J, with 9 bases between. Here the CDR3 reads CASSSTGSNYGYTF. CDR3 sequence (DNA): TGTGCCAGCAGCTCGACAGGATCTAACTATGGCTACACCTTC. Supplemented by reference TRBV7-2 and TRBJ1-2, the full variable domain reads GAGVSQSPSNKVTEKGKDVELRCDPISGHTALYWYRQSLGQGLEFLIYFQGNSAPDKSGLPSDRFSAERTGGSVSTLTIQRTQQEDSAVYLCASSSTGSNYGYTFGSGTRLTVV.

This chain uses TRBV6-5 with TRBJ1-4; no reliable D call. Germline assignment: CDR1 MNHEY and CDR2 SVGAGI. V was pared by 2 bases and J by 4 bases, with 8 bases between. This CDR3 contains 14 residues. In nucleotides, the CDR3 is TGTGCCAGCAGTTACCGCGGACTTAATGAAAAACTGTTTTTT. Its translation is CASSYRGLNEKLFF.

The V call is TRBV6-2 or TRBV6-3, the J call TRBJ2-1; 11 bases map to TRBD2. The V gene's germline CDR1 is MNHEY and CDR2 SVGEGT. V shed 0 bases, J shed 4 bases, and the junction held 8 bases outside the gene matches. The CDR3 is 18 residues long. The CDR3 DNA reads TGTGCCAGCAGTTACTCGAGGTTCTCTAGCGGGGGGTACAATGAGCAGTTCTTC. This encodes CASSYSRFSSGGYNEQFF.

The chain combines TRBV2 with TRBJ1-2, with D possibly TRBD1 on 6 matching bases. Germline lookup yields CDR1 SNHLY and CDR2 FYNNEI. CDR3 length: 13 amino acids. V shed 6 bases and J shed 7 bases, with 15 bases lying between them. CDR3 coding DNA: TGTGCCAGCAGCTTCACAGGGACCGGTGGCTACACCTTC. Its protein product is CASSFTGTGGYTF.

The V and J genes are TRBV27 and TRBJ2-1; D possibly corresponds to TRBD1 (6 bases). CDR3 length: 17 residues. With 0 bases removed from V and 0 bases from J, the gap between germline ends came to 12 bases. Per the germline V gene, CDR1 is MNHEY and CDR2 is SMNVEV (reference sequence). The CDR3 coding sequence is TGTGCCAGCAGTTTATCAGTTGGCAGGGGCTCCTACAATGAGCAGTTCTTC. Its translation is CASSLSVGRGSYNEQFF.

The CDR3 protein is CAILSSTGELFF. For the CDR3, the DNA is TGTGCCATACTATCCAGCACCGGGGAGCTGTTTTTT. The V call is TRBV12-3 or TRBV12-4, the J call TRBJ2-2; D is uncertain. The CDR3 is made up of 12 amino acids. Deletions cut 10 bases from V and 4 bases from J, with 10 bases between.

The rearrangement uses TRBV19 and TRBJ2-5; 9 nucleotides match TRBD1. The CDR3 length is 15 residues. Germline values: CDR1 LNHDA, CDR2 SQIVND (reference sequence). V dropped 7 bases and J dropped 1; count of bases not matched to a gene: 7. The CDR3 sequence: CASIGDRVFQETQYF. The DNA of the CDR3 is TGTGCCAGTATAGGGGACAGGGTATTCCAAGAGACCCAGTACTTC.

The CDR3 bases are TGTGCCAGCAGCCCCAGGGGGTTCGATTCACCCCTCCACTTT. This translates into CASSPRGFDSPLHF. The chain is built from TRBV7-6 and TRBJ1-6, with TRBD1 matching over 7 bases. The CDR3 has 14 residues. The germline gives CDR1 SGHVS, CDR2 FNYEAQ. Trimming cost V 5 bases and J 8 bases; bases outside gene matches: 6.